This TCR beta chain was recovered during a study of T cells after yellow fever vaccination. Notes on the study in general: Across the CD4 and CD8 compartments, a small share of clonotypes was present in both.

CDR1 SQVTM and CDR2 ANQGSEA come from the germline V gene. The CDR3 covers 13 residues. Trimming took 4 bases from V and 10 from J, leaving 14 bases between them. Generation of TCR cDNA used 5'RACE template switching (which added a universal primer site and UMIs). Via MiXCR, TCRdb re-called the 5' RACE reads, giving one row per CDR3 protein. The table records fewer than 400,000 distinct CDR3 sequences, approximately 12% of them present only once. A few counts support this clonotype. Antigen: not known. This clonotype was obtained from a young man who received the YFV17D yellow fever vaccine. The chain is built from TRBV29-1 and TRBJ1-6, with no clear D. The sequenced sample was CD4+ T cells sorted from PBMCs, obtained 45 days after the yellow fever booster vaccination. CDR3: CSVGATDGSPLHF. The CDR3 DNA reads as TGCAGCGTTGGGGCTACGGACGGGTCACCCCTCCACTTT.